Presented here are 32 T cell receptor beta chains from one specimen sequenced in a study of shared clonotypes between healthy human individuals. Repertoires were generated with immunoSEQ multiplex PCR, while TCRdb's copy carries only in-frame clones and drops some. The sample records approximately 2,200,000 clones, roughly 91% being singletons. CD45RO-negative cells were positively selected for CCR7, leaving out terminally differentiated effector memory CD45RA+ cells. Sequenced: naive CD8+ T cells from PBMCs. These receptors were collected from a man younger than 35 in good health. Some clones in this sample may be carry-over from other donors' samples.

Notes on this clone: At one end, the junction sequence differs from germline, possibly due to a read error. This chain joins TRBV28 and TRBJ1-4; D is possibly TRBD1 (6 bases). CDR3 length: 15 amino acids. The germline gives CDR1 MDHEN, CDR2 SYDVKM. CDR3 region: CASSPRARGQVPAPF. DNA of the CDR3: TGTGCCAGCAGTCCACGAGCGAGGGGACAAGTTCCGGCTCCATTT.

The chain's CDR3 is CAKEAPNTGELFF. CDR3 DNA: TGTGCCAAGGAGGCCCCGAACACCGGGGAGCTGTTTTTT. J is TRBJ2-2 and V is TRBV7-2, with D perhaps matching TRBD2 (5 bases). Trimming shortened V by 10 bases and J by 0 bases, and 9 bases separated the two germline ends. Germline lookup yields CDR1 SGHTA and CDR2 FQGNSA. This CDR3 is 13 amino acids long.

This chain joins TRBV29-1 and TRBJ1-1, with no clear D. Trimming pared 4 bases from V and 7 bases from J, leaving 13 bases between. CDR1 SQVTM and CDR2 ANQGSEA come from the germline V gene. CDR3 length: 12 residues. The CDR3 here is CSVGLTISEAFF. The CDR3 DNA is TGCAGCGTTGGTTTGACGATCAGTGAAGCTTTCTTT.

The rearrangement links TRBV11-1 to TRBJ2-1; 10 bases align to TRBD1. Germline-derived CDR1 and CDR2 are SGHAT and FQDESV (reference sequence). CDR3 size: 17 residues. The V gene end was trimmed by 5 bases and the J gene end by 5 bases; junction bases not matched to a gene: 12. CDR3 nucleotides: TGTGCCAGCAGCCCGAGATCCGGGACAGGGGCGGACAATGAGCAGTTCTTC. It specifies CASSPRSGTGADNEQFF.

The V and J genes are TRBV28 and TRBJ2-2; TRBD1 matches 8 bases. The ends lost 1 base at V and 4 bases at J; junction bases unmatched: 8. This CDR3 region has 17 residues. Germline CDR1 MDHEN, CDR2 SYDVKM. The CDR3 coding sequence is TGTGCCAGCAGTTTATTGTCCCCTGACAGGGGCACCGGGGAGCTGTTTTTT. Translation gives CASSLLSPDRGTGELFF.

V and J are TRBV2 and TRBJ2-7; D gene ambiguous. This CDR3 contains 13 residues. Germline CDR1 is SNHLY and CDR2 is FYNNEI. V gave up 2 bases and J gave up 4 bases, with 9 bases separating them. Here the CDR3 reads CASSERAKYEQYF. The CDR3 coding sequence is TGTGCCAGCAGTGAAAGGGCAAAGTACGAGCAGTACTTC. Based on the CDR3 plus reference TRBV2 and TRBJ2-7, the full variable domain is EPEVTQTPSHQVTQMGQEVILRCVPISNHLYFYWYRQILGQKVEFLVSFYNNEISEKSEIFDDQFSVERPDGSNFTLKIRSTKLEDSAMYFCASSERAKYEQYFGPGTRLTVT.

The chain is built from TRBV27 and TRBJ2-1; the D gene is possibly TRBD2 (5 bases). CDR3 length: 15 amino acids. CDR1 MNHEY and CDR2 SMNVEV come from the germline V gene (reference sequence). V was cut by 5 bases and J by 3 bases, with 14 bases left in between. CDR3 DNA sequence: TGTGCCAGCAGTCGCGACTACTGGAGCTACAATGAGCAGTTCTTC. Its protein product is CASSRDYWSYNEQFF.

The chain joins TRBV27 to TRBJ2-3, with 9 bases fitting TRBD1. Germline trimming cut 5 bases from V and 4 bases from J; bases unmatched to any gene: 7. Germline lookup yields CDR1 MNHEY and CDR2 SMNVEV (reference sequence). CDR3 length: 15 amino acids. CDR3 amino acids: CASSLRDRVPDTQYF. The CDR3 nucleotides read TGTGCCAGCAGTCTCCGGGACAGGGTCCCAGATACGCAGTATTTT.

The chain combines TRBV7-9 with TRBJ1-1; no firm D call. The CDR3 sequence is 11 residues long. CDR1 and CDR2 from the germline V gene are SEHNR and FQNEAQ (reference sequence). Trimming cost V 11 bases and J 6 bases, with 13 bases left between them. CDR3 in DNA: TGTGCCGGAGGAGGGCAGGCTGAAGCTTTCTTT. Amino acids: CAGGGQAEAFF.

This clone has only a few counts. The rearrangement links TRBV7-6 to TRBJ1-4; 7 nucleotides agree with TRBD1. Losses at the gene ends were 3 bases for V and 5 bases for J; bases not matched to a gene: 6. The CDR3 extends over 15 amino acids. Germline lookup yields CDR1 SGHVS and CDR2 FNYEAQ. The CDR3 region is CASSLIQGLNEKLFF. The CDR3 bases are TGTGCCAGCAGCTTGATACAGGGGTTAAATGAAAAACTGTTTTTT.

This sequence joins TRBV6-4 and TRBJ2-7; 10 bases match TRBD2. V lost 8 bases and J lost 5; bases outside the gene matches: 6. The CDR3 sequence is 13 residues long. The V gene's germline CDR1 is MRHNA and CDR2 SNTAGT. The CDR3 DNA reads TGTGCCAGCGCAGTAGCGGGAGGCAACGAGCAGTACTTC. Translation gives CASAVAGGNEQYF.

The V and J genes are TRBV9 and TRBJ2-5; D may be TRBD2 (5 bases). CDR1 is SGDLS and CDR2 is YYNGEE in the germline V gene. Trimming removed 4 bases at V and 5 bases at J, with 21 bases between. There are 16 residues in the CDR3. CDR3 nucleotides: TGTGCCAGCAGCTATAACCGGGGAAACCTGGGGGAGACCCAGTACTTC. Its translation is CASSYNRGNLGETQYF. Drawing the rest from reference TRBV9 and TRBJ2-5, the complete variable domain is DSGVTQTPKHLITATGQRVTLRCSPRSGDLSVYWYQQSLDQGLQFLIQYYNGEERAKGNILERFSAQQFPDLHSELNLSSLELGDSALYFCASSYNRGNLGETQYFGPGTRLLVL.

V and J are TRBV5-1 and TRBJ2-1; 8 bases map to TRBD2. This CDR3 is built from 16 residues. Germline loops: CDR1 SGHRS, CDR2 YFSETQ. Germline trimming cut 4 bases from V and 8 bases from J; bases unmatched to any gene: 14. This chain's CDR3 is CASSTPEAGDPHEQFF. CDR3 bases: TGCGCCAGCAGCACCCCGGAAGCGGGAGATCCCCATGAGCAGTTCTTC.

The J gene is TRBJ2-5, the V gene TRBV28; tentative D call: TRBD2 (5 bases). V dropped 3 bases and J dropped 0 bases, with 14 bases sitting between them. The length of the CDR3 is 16 residues. Germline CDR1 reads MDHEN; CDR2 reads SYDVKM. CDR3 in amino acids: CASSFRGIQYQETQYF. DNA of the CDR3: TGTGCCAGCAGTTTCAGAGGGATACAGTACCAAGAGACCCAGTACTTC. Full variable domain (missing parts from reference TRBV28 and TRBJ2-5): DVKVTQSSRYLVKRTGEKVFLECVQDMDHENMFWYRQDPGLGLRLIYFSYDVKMKEKGDIPEGYSVSREKKERFSLILESASTNQTSMYLCASSFRGIQYQETQYFGPGTRLLVL.

J is TRBJ1-4 and V is TRBV19, with D possibly being TRBD1 (6 bases). The CDR3 sequence is 14 residues long. Between the trimmed V and J ends, which lost 7 bases and 11 bases, there was a span of 20 bases. Germline CDR1 reads LNHDA; CDR2 reads SQIVND (reference sequence). The CDR3 protein is CASTYRDTRRKLFF. CDR3 bases: TGTGCCAGTACATACAGGGACACTAGGAGGAAACTGTTTTTT.

The chain uses TRBV6-6 and TRBJ2-5; TRBD1 is a possible D gene (6 bases). The CDR3 is 13 amino acids. Germline CDR1 reads MNHNY; CDR2 reads SVGAGI (reference sequence). V was cut by 7 bases and J by 4 bases, with 13 bases left in between. CDR3 in DNA: TGTGCCAGCATTCCAGGGGATGGAGAGACCCAGTACTTC. It specifies CASIPGDGETQYF.

The chain employs TRBV7-9 and TRBJ1-1; D is perhaps TRBD1 (5 bases). V dropped 8 bases and J dropped 4 bases, with 14 bases sitting between them. CDR3 length: 13 residues. CDR1 and CDR2 from the germline V gene are SEHNR and FQNEAQ (reference sequence). The CDR3 nucleotides read TGTGCCAGCGAGAATGGGGGGGTCACTGAAGCTTTCTTT. Residues: CASENGGVTEAFF.

This clone was seen just once. This sequence joins TRBV7-8 and TRBJ2-7, with a weak D call TRBD2 (7 bases). Germline V gene data show CDR1 as SGHVS and CDR2 as FQNEAQ. The V gene lost 5 bases and the J gene lost 0 bases, with 20 bases spanning the gap. The CDR3 is 17 amino acids. The DNA of the CDR3 is TGTGCCAGCAGCCCCACGGTGGGGGGGCGGAGCTCCTACGAGCAGTACTTC. It is translated as CASSPTVGGRSSYEQYF.

CDR3 nucleotides: TGTGCCAGCAGTCGATCGCCGGTGATGGAGACCCAGTACTTC. It specifies CASSRSPVMETQYF. J is TRBJ2-5 and V is TRBV27; no clear D gene. Germline assignment: CDR1 MNHEY and CDR2 SMNVEV (reference sequence). Trimming took off 5 bases at V and 5 bases at J, with 15 bases between the two ends. The CDR3 totals 14 residues.

The CDR3 loop reads CASSRTGAISYEQYF. As DNA, the CDR3 is TGTGCCAGCAGCCGGACAGGGGCGATCTCCTACGAGCAGTACTTC. The chain uses TRBV14 and TRBJ2-7; TRBD1 matches 9 bases. CDR3 length: 15 residues. V lost 4 bases and J lost 0; bases outside the gene matches: 4. Germline V gives CDR1 SGHDN, CDR2 FVKESK.

The V gene is TRBV27, the J gene TRBJ2-7; tentatively, D is TRBD2 (7 bases). Germline V gene lookup returns CDR1 MNHEY and CDR2 SMNVEV (reference sequence). The V and J ends lost 2 bases and 5 bases respectively, with 22 bases between them. The CDR3 runs to 17 residues. The CDR3 region has the DNA TGTGCCAGCAGTTTACTTCGATATGGGGGGGCGCCGGACGAGCAGTACTTC. This translates into CASSLLRYGGAPDEQYF.

Notes on this clone: Other DNA sequences from this sample encode an identical CDR3 as well. The chain is built from TRBV5-6 and TRBJ2-7; the D gene is possibly TRBD2 (6 bases). Trimming removed 0 bases at V and 2 bases at J, with 9 bases between. Germline V CDR1 and CDR2: SGHDT, YYEEEE. The CDR3 has 14 residues. CDR3 protein: CASSLGTGAYEQYF. The CDR3 DNA follows: TGTGCCAGCAGCTTGGGGACGGGGGCCTACGAGCAGTACTTC.

This chain connects TRBV5-1 to TRBJ1-1, with a possible D match to TRBD1 (5 bases). The CDR3 totals 14 residues. Per germline, CDR1 SGHRS and CDR2 YFSETQ. V lost 2 bases, J lost 1 base, and 9 bases lay in between. In DNA, the CDR3 is TGCGCCAGCAGCTTTGGGGGGTGGAACACTGAAGCTTTCTTT. Translated: CASSFGGWNTEAFF.

This clone appeared once. V and J are TRBV4-1 and TRBJ2-1; 12 positions agree with TRBD2. V gave up 1 base and J gave up 7 bases; unmatched junction bases: 8. This CDR3 has 17 residues. Germline V gene data show CDR1 as MGHRA and CDR2 as YSYEKL. The CDR3 DNA follows: TGCGCCAGCAGCCAAGCCGTACTAGCGGGAGGTAGAAATGAGCAGTTCTTC. Protein product: CASSQAVLAGGRNEQFF.

This sequence joins TRBV28 and TRBJ1-5, with D uncertain. Per the germline V gene, CDR1 is MDHEN and CDR2 is SYDVKM. This CDR3 region has 11 residues. Trimming removed 7 bases from V and 6 bases from J, with 7 bases in between. The DNA of the CDR3 is TGTGCCAGCAACAAGGGTCAGCCCCAGCATTTT. This codes for CASNKGQPQHF.

This clone was found once. The rearrangement uses TRBV9 and TRBJ2-7; 7 bases match TRBD1. CDR3 length: 17 amino acids. Germline V lookup: CDR1 SGDLS, CDR2 YYNGEE. V was pared by 4 bases and J by 3 bases, with 16 bases of the junction left unmatched. The CDR3 DNA follows: TGTGCCAGCAGCCCAAGACAGGGTCAAACCCAACTCTACGAGCAGTACTTC. Its translation is CASSPRQGQTQLYEQYF.

In the case of this clone: Within the sample, other DNA sequences also encode this same CDR3. This chain joins TRBV6-1 and TRBJ1-1, with D tentatively TRBD1 (5 bases). Deletions cut 2 bases from V and 6 bases from J, with 10 bases between. The CDR3 has 13 residues. Per the germline V gene, CDR1 is MNHNS and CDR2 is SASEGT. Here the CDR3 reads CASSERRGPEAFF. The CDR3 DNA reads TGTGCCAGCAGTGAACGGCGGGGCCCTGAAGCTTTCTTT.

The chain has TRBV7-3 and TRBJ2-7; 10 nucleotides align to TRBD1. The CDR3 sequence is 15 residues long. Trimming at V came to 4 bases and at J to 1 base, leaving 4 bases not matched to a gene. CDR1 and CDR2 from the germline V gene are SGHTA and FQGTGA. The CDR3 spells CASSYKGQGSYEQYF. As DNA, the CDR3 is TGTGCCAGCAGCTACAAGGGACAGGGGTCCTACGAGCAGTACTTC.

V and J are TRBV14 and TRBJ1-3; 7 bases map to TRBD1. Germline V CDR1 and CDR2: SGHDN, FVKESK. Unmatched junction bases numbered 8, after V lost 4 bases and J lost 2 bases. The CDR3 totals 16 residues. CDR3 protein: CASSPRQGRTGNTIYF. The DNA for the CDR3 is TGTGCCAGCAGCCCTCGACAGGGTCGTACTGGAAACACCATATATTTT.

This rearrangement joins TRBV28 to TRBJ2-3; 7 nucleotides agree with TRBD1. Trimming removed 7 bases from V and 0 bases from J; junction bases left unmatched: 7. The CDR3 has 15 amino acids. The germline V gene encodes CDR1 MDHEN and CDR2 SYDVKM. The CDR3 protein is CASKGTAISTDTQYF. The CDR3 DNA reads as TGTGCCAGCAAGGGGACAGCCATTAGCACAGATACGCAGTATTTT.

The rearrangement joins TRBV10-3 to TRBJ2-6, with a weak D call TRBD1 (6 bases). This CDR3 has 19 amino acids. Germline V gives CDR1 ENHRY, CDR2 SYGVKD. V lost 0 bases to trimming and J lost 0 bases, with 15 bases between them. The CDR3 DNA follows: TGTGCCATCAGTGAGTCGACCGACAGGACGGGCTCTGGGGCCAACGTCCTGACTTTC. Protein sequence: CAISESTDRTGSGANVLTF.

V and J are TRBV6-1 and TRBJ1-3; D is unresolved. Per germline, CDR1 MNHNS and CDR2 SASEGT. The CDR3 totals 16 residues. Trimming stripped 2 bases from V and 0 bases from J, with 11 bases between. CDR3 sequence (DNA): TGTGCCAGCAGTGAATTCTTTAGAAGCTCTGGAAACACCATATATTTT. The encoded protein is CASSEFFRSSGNTIYF.